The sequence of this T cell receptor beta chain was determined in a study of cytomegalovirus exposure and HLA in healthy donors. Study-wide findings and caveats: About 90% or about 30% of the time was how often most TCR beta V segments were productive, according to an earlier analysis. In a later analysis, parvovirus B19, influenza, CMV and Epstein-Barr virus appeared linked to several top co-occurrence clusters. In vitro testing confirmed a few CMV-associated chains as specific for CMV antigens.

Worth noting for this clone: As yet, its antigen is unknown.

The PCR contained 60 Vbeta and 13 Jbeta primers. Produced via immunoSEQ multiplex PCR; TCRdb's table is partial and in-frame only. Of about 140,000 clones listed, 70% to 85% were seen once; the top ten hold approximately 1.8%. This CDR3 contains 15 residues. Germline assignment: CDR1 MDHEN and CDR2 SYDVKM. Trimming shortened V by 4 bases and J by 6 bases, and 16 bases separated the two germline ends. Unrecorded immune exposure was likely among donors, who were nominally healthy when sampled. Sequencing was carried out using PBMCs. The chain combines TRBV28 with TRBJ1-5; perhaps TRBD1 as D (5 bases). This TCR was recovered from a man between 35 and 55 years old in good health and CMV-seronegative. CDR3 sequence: CASSSSGGEGQPQHF. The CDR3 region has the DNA TGTGCCAGCAGTTCCTCGGGGGGTGAAGGTCAGCCCCAGCATTTT.